At least ten counts were recorded for the clone carrying this TCR beta chain. The antigen remains unidentified. This specimen comes from a study of T cells in Graves' hyperthyroidism and ophthalmopathy. Researchers amplified the TCR beta CDR3 regions from RNA transcripts. In the first-round RT-PCR of the TCR CDR3, the HTBI primer set was used. TCRdb re-called the multiplex PCR reads through MiXCR, storing one row per CDR3 protein. Of 600,000 to 700,000 distinct CDR3 sequences in the sample, about 14% were seen once. General study findings and limits: A model of 13 V-J pairs discriminated ophthalmopathy from stable hyperthyroidism.

The germline gives CDR1 MNHEY, CDR2 SVGEGT. The CDR3 sequence is 15 residues long. Trimming removed 0 bases from V and 0 bases from J, with 8 bases in between. This sequence was found in a middle-aged woman with Graves' ophthalmopathy. V and J are TRBV6-2 or TRBV6-3 and TRBJ2-5; D uncertain. The sample comprised blood. The DNA for the CDR3 is TGTGCCAGCAGTTACTCAACGCGAAACCAAGAGACCCAGTACTTC. Residues: CASSYSTRNQETQYF.